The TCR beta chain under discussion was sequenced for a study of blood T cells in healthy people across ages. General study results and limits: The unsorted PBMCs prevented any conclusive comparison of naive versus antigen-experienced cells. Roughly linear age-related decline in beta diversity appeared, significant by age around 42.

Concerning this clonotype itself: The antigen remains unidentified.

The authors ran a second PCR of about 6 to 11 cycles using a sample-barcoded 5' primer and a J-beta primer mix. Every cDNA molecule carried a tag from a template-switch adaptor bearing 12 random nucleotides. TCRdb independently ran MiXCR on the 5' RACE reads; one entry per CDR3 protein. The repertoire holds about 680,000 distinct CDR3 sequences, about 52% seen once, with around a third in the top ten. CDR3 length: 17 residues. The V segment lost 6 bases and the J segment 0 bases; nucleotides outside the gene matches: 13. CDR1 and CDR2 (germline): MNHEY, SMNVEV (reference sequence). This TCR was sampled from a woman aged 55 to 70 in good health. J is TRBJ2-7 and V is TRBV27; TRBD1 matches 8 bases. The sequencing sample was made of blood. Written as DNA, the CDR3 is TGTGCCAGCAGACCTATCTTGGACAGGGCCAGCTCCTACGAGCAGTACTTC. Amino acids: CASRPILDRASSYEQYF.